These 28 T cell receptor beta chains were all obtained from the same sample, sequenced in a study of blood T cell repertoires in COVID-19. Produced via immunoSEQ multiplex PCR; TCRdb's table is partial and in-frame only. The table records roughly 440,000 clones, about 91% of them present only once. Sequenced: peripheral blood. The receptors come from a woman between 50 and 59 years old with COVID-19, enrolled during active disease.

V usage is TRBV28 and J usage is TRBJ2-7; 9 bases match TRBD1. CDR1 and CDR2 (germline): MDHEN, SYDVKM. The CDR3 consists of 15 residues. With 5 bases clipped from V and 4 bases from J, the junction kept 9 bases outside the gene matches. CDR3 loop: CASSLLQGAVYEQYF. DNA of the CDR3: TGTGCCAGCAGTCTCCTACAGGGGGCAGTATACGAGCAGTACTTC.

The CDR3 coding sequence is TGTGCCACCAGTGAGCCAGGGCCCGGTACGCAGTATTTT. Amino acids: CATSEPGPGTQYF. The chain joins TRBV24-1 to TRBJ2-3, with D possibly TRBD1 on 5 matching bases. Between the trimmed V and J ends, which lost 4 bases and 8 bases, there was a span of 12 bases. The CDR3 length is 13 residues. Per the germline V gene, CDR1 is KGHDR and CDR2 is SFDVKD.

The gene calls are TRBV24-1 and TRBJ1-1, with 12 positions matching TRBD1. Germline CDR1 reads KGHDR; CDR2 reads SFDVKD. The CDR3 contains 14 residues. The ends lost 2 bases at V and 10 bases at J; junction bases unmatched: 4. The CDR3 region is CATSDSGTGGAAFF. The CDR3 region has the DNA TGTGCCACCAGTGATTCCGGGACAGGGGGCGCAGCTTTCTTT.

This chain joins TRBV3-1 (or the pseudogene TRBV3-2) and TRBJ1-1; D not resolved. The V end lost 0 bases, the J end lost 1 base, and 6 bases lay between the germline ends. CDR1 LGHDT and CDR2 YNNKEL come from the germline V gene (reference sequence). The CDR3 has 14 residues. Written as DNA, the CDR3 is TGTGCCAGCAGCCAAGAACGAGGGAACACTGAAGCTTTCTTT. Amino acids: CASSQERGNTEAFF.

This CDR3 is CASSPTGNGGYTF. In DNA, the CDR3 is TGTGCCAGCAGTCCGACAGGGAACGGTGGCTACACCTTC. The chain is built from TRBV12-3 or TRBV12-4 and TRBJ1-2, with 7 positions matching TRBD1. The CDR3 is made up of 13 amino acids. V was pared by 5 bases and J by 7 bases, with 7 bases of the junction left unmatched.

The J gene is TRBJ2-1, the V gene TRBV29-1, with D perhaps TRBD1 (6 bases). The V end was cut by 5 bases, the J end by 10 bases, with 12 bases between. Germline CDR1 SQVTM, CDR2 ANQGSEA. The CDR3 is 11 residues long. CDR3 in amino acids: CSVSARGEQFF. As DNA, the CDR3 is TGCAGCGTTTCCGCCAGGGGAGAGCAGTTCTTC.

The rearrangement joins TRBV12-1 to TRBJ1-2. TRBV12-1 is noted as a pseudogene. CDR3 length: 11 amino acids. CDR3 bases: TGTGCCAGCAGCCACGAATGGGAGGACACCTTC. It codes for CASSHEWEDTF.

The CDR3 DNA reads as TGTGCCAGCCAATTGGACAGTGGCCGTAACAATGAGCAGTTCTTC. Protein product: CASQLDSGRNNEQFF. The chain uses TRBV6-5 and TRBJ2-1, with a possible D match to TRBD1 (6 bases). V was pared by 8 bases and J by 5 bases, with 19 bases between. The V gene's germline CDR1 is MNHEY and CDR2 SVGAGI. The CDR3 runs to 15 residues.

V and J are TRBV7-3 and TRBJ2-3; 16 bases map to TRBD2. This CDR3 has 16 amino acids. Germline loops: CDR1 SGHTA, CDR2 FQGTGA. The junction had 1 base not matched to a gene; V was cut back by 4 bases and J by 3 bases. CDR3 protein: CASSWGLAGGTDTQYF. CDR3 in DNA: TGTGCCAGCAGCTGGGGACTAGCGGGGGGGACAGATACGCAGTATTTT.

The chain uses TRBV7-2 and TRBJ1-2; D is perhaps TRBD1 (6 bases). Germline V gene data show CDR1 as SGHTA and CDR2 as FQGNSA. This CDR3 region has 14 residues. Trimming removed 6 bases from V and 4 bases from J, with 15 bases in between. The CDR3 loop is CASRVGRGGYGYTF. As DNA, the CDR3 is TGTGCCAGCAGGGTAGGCAGGGGCGGCTATGGCTACACCTTC. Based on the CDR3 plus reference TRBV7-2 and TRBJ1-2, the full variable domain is GAGVSQSPSNKVTEKGKDVELRCDPISGHTALYWYRQSLGQGLEFLIYFQGNSAPDKSGLPSDRFSAERTGGSVSTLTIQRTQQEDSAVYLCASRVGRGGYGYTFGSGTRLTVV.

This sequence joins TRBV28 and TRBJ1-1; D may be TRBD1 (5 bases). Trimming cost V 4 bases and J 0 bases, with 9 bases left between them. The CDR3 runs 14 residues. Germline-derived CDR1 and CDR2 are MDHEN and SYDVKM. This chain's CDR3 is CASSSQVMNTEAFF. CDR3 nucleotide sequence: TGTGCCAGCAGTTCACAGGTTATGAACACTGAAGCTTTCTTT.

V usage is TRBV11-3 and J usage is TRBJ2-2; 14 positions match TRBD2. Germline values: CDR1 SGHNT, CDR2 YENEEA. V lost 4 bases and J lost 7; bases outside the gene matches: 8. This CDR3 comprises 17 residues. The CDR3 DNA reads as TGTGCCAGCAGCTCCGGGACTAGCGGGGGTATCCACGGGGAGCTGTTTTTT. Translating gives CASSSGTSGGIHGELFF.

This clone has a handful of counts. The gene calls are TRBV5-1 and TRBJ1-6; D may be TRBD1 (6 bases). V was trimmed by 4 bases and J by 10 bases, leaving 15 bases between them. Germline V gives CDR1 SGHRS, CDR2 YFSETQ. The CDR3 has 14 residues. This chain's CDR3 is CASSQGTGTSPLHF. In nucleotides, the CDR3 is TGCGCCAGCAGCCAAGGAACAGGGACCTCACCCCTCCACTTT.

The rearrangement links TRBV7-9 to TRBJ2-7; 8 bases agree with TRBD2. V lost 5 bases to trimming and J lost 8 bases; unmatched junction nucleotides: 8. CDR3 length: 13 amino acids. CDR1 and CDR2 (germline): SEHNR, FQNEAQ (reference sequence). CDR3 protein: CASSGPGGIKQYF. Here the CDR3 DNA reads TGTGCCAGCAGCGGCCCGGGGGGGATAAAGCAGTACTTC.

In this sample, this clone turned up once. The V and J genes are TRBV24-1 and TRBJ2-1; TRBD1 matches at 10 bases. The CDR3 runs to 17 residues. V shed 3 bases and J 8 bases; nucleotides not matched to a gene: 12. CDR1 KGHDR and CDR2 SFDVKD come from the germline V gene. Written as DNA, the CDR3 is TGTGCCACCAGTGATAGGAGAGGGACAGGGGAAGGGGATGAGCAGTTCTTC. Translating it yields CATSDRRGTGEGDEQFF.

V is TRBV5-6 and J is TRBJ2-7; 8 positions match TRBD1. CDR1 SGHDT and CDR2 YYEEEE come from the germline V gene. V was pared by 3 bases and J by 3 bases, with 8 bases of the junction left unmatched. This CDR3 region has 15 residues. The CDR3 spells CASSSRTGYIYEQYF. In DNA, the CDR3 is TGTGCCAGCAGCTCCCGGACAGGGTATATCTACGAGCAGTACTTC.

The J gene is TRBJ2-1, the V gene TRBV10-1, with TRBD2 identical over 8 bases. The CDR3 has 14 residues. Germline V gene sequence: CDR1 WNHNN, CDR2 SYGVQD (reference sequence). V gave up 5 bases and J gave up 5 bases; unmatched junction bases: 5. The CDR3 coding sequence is TGCGCCAGCAGTCAGACTAGCGCCAACAATGAGCAGTTCTTC. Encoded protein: CASSQTSANNEQFF.

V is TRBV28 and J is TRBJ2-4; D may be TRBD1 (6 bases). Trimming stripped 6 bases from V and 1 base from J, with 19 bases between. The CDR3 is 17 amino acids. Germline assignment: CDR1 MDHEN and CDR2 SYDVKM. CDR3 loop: CASRGADLGMAKNIQYF. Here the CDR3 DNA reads TGTGCCAGCAGGGGGGCCGACTTGGGTATGGCCAAAAACATTCAGTACTTC.

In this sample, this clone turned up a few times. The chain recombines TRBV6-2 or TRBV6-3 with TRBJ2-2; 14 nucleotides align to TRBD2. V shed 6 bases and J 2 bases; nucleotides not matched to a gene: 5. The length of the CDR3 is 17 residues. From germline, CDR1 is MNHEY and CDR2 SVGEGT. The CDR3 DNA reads TGTGCCAGCAGCCCTGGACTAGCGGGGGGCAACACCGGGGAGCTGTTTTTT. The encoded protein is CASSPGLAGGNTGELFF.

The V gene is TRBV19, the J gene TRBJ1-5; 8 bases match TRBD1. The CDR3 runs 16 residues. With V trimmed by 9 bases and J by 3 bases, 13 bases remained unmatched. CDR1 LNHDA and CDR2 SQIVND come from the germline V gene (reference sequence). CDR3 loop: CASKGQALGVNQPQHF. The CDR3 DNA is TGTGCCAGCAAGGGACAGGCCTTGGGGGTCAATCAGCCCCAGCATTTT.

The CDR3 region has the DNA TGTGCCAGCAGTTCTAGGATGGGGGGGAGCCAAGAGACCCAGTACTTC. Protein product: CASSSRMGGSQETQYF. V usage is TRBV28 and J usage is TRBJ2-5, with 7 bases fitting TRBD2. This CDR3 region has 16 residues. The V gene's germline CDR1 is MDHEN and CDR2 SYDVKM. The J segment lost 1 base and the V segment lost 4 bases, leaving 9 bases of the junction unmatched.

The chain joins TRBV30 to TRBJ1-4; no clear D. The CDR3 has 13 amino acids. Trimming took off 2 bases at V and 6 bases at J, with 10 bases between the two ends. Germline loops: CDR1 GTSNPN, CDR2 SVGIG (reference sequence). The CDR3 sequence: CAWSRVNHEKLFF. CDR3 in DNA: TGTGCCTGGAGTCGGGTGAATCATGAAAAACTGTTTTTT. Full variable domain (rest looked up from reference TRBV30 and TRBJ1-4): SQTIHQWPATLVQPVGSPLSLECTVEGTSNPNLYWYRQAAGRGLQLLFYSVGIGQISSEVPQNLSASRPQDRQFILSSKKLLLSDSGFYLCAWSRVNHEKLFFGSGTQLSVL.

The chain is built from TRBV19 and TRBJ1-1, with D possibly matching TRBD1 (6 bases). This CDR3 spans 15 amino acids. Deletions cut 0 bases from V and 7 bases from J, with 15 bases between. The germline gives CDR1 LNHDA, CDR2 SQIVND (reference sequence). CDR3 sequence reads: CASSIEFGQIGEAFF. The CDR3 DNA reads TGTGCCAGTAGTATAGAATTCGGACAGATAGGTGAAGCTTTCTTT.

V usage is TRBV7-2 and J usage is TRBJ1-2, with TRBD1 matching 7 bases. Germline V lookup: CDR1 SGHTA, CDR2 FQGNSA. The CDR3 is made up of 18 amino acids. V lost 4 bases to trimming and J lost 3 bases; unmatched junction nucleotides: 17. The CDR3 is CASSSYAGTANYYYGYTF. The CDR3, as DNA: TGTGCCAGCAGCTCGTATGCCGGGACAGCCAATTATTACTATGGCTACACCTTC.

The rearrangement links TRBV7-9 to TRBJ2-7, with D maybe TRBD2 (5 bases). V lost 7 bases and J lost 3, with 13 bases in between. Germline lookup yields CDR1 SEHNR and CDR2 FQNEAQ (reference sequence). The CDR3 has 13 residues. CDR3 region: CASNSGNVYEQYF. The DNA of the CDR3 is TGTGCCAGCAATTCCGGGAACGTCTACGAGCAGTACTTC. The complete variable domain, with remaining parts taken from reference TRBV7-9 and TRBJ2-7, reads DTGVSQNPRHKITKRGQNVTFRCDPISEHNRLYWYRQTLGQGPEFLTYFQNEAQLEKSRLLSDRFSAERPKGSFSTLEIQRTEQGDSAMYLCASNSGNVYEQYFGPGTRLTVT.

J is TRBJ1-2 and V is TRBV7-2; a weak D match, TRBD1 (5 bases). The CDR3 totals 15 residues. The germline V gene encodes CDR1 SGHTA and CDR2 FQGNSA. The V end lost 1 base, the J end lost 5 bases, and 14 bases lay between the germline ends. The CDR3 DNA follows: TGTGCCAGCAGCTTAGGCGGAGGGACCCAATATGGCTACACCTTC. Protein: CASSLGGGTQYGYTF.

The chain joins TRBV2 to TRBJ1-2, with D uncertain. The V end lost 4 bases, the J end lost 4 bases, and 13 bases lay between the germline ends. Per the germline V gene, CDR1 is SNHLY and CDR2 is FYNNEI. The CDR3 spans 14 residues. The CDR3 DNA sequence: TGTGCCAGCAGTGTTCCAGGTTCACCCTATGGCTACACCTTC. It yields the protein CASSVPGSPYGYTF.

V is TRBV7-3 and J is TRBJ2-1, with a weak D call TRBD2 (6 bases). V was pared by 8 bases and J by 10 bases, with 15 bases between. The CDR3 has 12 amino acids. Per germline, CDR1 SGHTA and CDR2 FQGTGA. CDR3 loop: CASGIGGGEQFF. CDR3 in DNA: TGTGCCAGCGGAATCGGGGGTGGCGAGCAGTTCTTC.